The rows below give T cell receptor beta chains drawn from one sample of a study of T-cell reconstitution after alpha-beta-depleted transplantation in children. MiXCR, applied by TCRdb to the PCR reads, yields one record per CDR3 protein. The top ten clones hold less than 2.5% of a sample with hundreds of thousands of distinct CDR3 sequences, approximately 29% of them seen once. This sample comprised PBMCs from the stem cell graft donor, obtained from the stem cell graft. Receptors originate from a human donor who donated a stem cell graft to a child with aplastic anemia. The CDR3 runs from the conserved cysteine through the conserved F or W. The order of the fields is D gene, J gene, V gene, CDR3 protein. A D gene is named only where the DNA matches it firmly.

>NA|TRBJ1-2|TRBV5-6
CASSFRRSIKTYGYTF
>NA|TRBJ2-3|TRBV7-9
CASSIQGITDTQYF
>NA|TRBJ2-1|TRBV9
CASSASTDNEQFF
>NA|TRBJ2-6|TRBV24-1
CATSLSGTGANVLTF
>TRBD1|TRBJ2-1|TRBV12-3/TRBV12-4
CASSQRGTGNNEQFF
>TRBD2|TRBJ2-3|TRBV7-2
CASTTGLAGAADTQYF
>NA|TRBJ2-1|TRBV5-4
CASSAELPDEQFF
>TRBD2|TRBJ2-1|TRBV12-3/TRBV12-4
CASSPAGGVAYNEQFF
>NA|TRBJ2-2|TRBV28
CASSLWGRELFF
>TRBD2|TRBJ2-1|TRBV24-1
CATSDLFGTSGHYYNEQFF
>NA|TRBJ1-2|TRBV20-1
CSAVRNYGYTF
>TRBD2|TRBJ2-3|TRBV7-8
CASSLGASGLLPDTQYF
>TRBD2|TRBJ2-3|TRBV28
CASSRTSWQYF
>NA|TRBJ1-1|TRBV20-1
CSATTPTSAFF
>TRBD2|TRBJ2-1|TRBV9
CASSVSSGDYNEQFF
>TRBD2|TRBJ2-1|TRBV6-2/TRBV6-3
CASSYYGTSGRQEQFF
>TRBD1|TRBJ1-1|TRBV12-3/TRBV12-4
CASRGDRGKTMNTEAFF
>NA|TRBJ2-7|TRBV19
CASSIGRGLYHEQYF
>NA|TRBJ2-5|TRBV25-1
CASSELGTNFQETQYF
>NA|TRBJ2-3|TRBV5-6
CASSFRASVSTDTQYF